This T cell receptor (beta chain) was sequenced in a study of blood T cells in healthy people across ages. Primed by a sample-barcoded 5' primer and a J-beta primer mix, a second PCR proceeded for about 7 to 11 cycles. TCRdb passed the 5' RACE reads through MiXCR, listing each CDR3 protein once. This sample has about 780,000 distinct CDR3 sequences, with around 24% found just once. Trimming removed 3 bases at V and 7 bases at J, with 12 bases between. The germline gives CDR1 MNHEY, CDR2 SMNVEV (reference sequence). This CDR3 contains 14 residues. This same sample was also taken into another study, of T cells of mothers and their children. That study adds: Slightly higher, non-significant overlap characterized related mother-child pairs relative to unrelated pairs.

The sequence was collected from a boy younger than 18 in good health. The rearrangement uses TRBV27 and TRBJ1-4; the D gene is possibly TRBD1 (5 bases). Sequencing was carried out using blood. The CDR3 here is CASSFQGTSEKLFF. In DNA, the CDR3 is TGTGCCAGCAGTTTCCAGGGTACGAGTGAAAAACTGTTTTTT.